This TCR beta chain appears in the sequencing data of a study of neurological immune-mediated disorders. Study-wide results and limits: As far as clinical or MRI features were concerned, none was associated with the multiple sclerosis repertoire cluster. None of the CDR3 amino acid sequences found in expanded clones was shared across subjects. This suggests that the TCR-beta repertoires were private in all groups. HTLV-1-associated myelopathy had the most TCR clonal expansion, whereas multiple sclerosis had the least (lower than in healthy controls).

At least ten counts were recorded for this clonotype. Its antigen remains unknown. The CDR3 extends over 13 amino acids. CDR1 is SGHRS and CDR2 is YFSETQ in the germline V gene. Between the trimmed V and J ends, which lost 3 bases and 12 bases, there was a span of 15 bases. The time point here: longitudinal time-point 1 (baseline). Each CDR3 protein is one row after TCRdb ran MiXCR on the 5' RACE reads. The sample lists tens of thousands of distinct CDR3 sequences; 3% to 3.5% were seen once. The sequence derives from a woman in her sixties or seventies with multiple sclerosis. The sequenced sample was PBMCs. V is TRBV5-1 and J is TRBJ1-4; D is unclear. The CDR3 sequence is CASSSIWPGELFF. Written as DNA, the CDR3 is TGCGCCAGCAGCTCAATTTGGCCCGGGGAACTGTTTTTT. The full variable domain, with the rest looked up from reference TRBV5-1 and TRBJ1-4, is KAGVTQTPRYLIKTRGQQVTLSCSPISGHRSVSWYQQTPGQGLQFLFEYFSETQRNKGNFPGRFSGRQFSNSRSEMNVSTLELGDSALYLCASSSIWPGELFFGSGTQLSVL.